The TCR beta chain described here comes from a study of T cell responses to AZD1222 COVID-19 vaccine. On the study more broadly: Samples with a second dose at about 4 or about 12 weeks were pooled together. Study-level results: Increases in Spike-specific TCR breadth and depth were seen after two AZD1222 doses. Clonal diversity was possibly underestimated, and white British individuals and females predominated among donors. All repertoire sampling was performed exclusively after the peak T cell response.

The CDR3 spans 14 residues. The V gene's germline CDR1 is SGHRS and CDR2 YFSETQ. V lost 3 bases to trimming and J lost 2 bases, with 12 bases between them. The repertoire was sequenced with immunoSEQ multiplex PCR; TCRdb's copy has only in-frame clones and lacks some. The repertoire consists of approximately 140,000 clones, with about 90% occurring once and the leading ten covering just over 5.5%. This clone was counted between two and nine times. Its antigen is not known. The rearrangement joins TRBV5-1 to TRBJ2-7, with D possibly TRBD1 on 6 matching bases. The sample was peripheral blood, taken on day 0 of AZD1222 vaccination. This clonotype was sampled from an adult in good health. CDR3 in amino acids: CASSSERQAYEQYF. The CDR3 nucleotides are TGCGCCAGCAGCTCGGAAAGACAGGCCTACGAGCAGTACTTC.